The sample holds a few counts of the clone carrying this T cell receptor (beta chain). In TCRdb, the PCR reads were re-called with MiXCR into one record per CDR3 protein. The data hold approximately 11,000 distinct CDR3 sequences, with around 53% observed a single time. CDR1 and CDR2 (germline): MNHEY, SMNVEV (reference sequence). This CDR3 contains 11 residues. The data were taken from a study of tumor-infiltrating lymphocytes in oesophageal squamous cell carcinoma. The chain couples TRBV27 to TRBJ2-5; a possible D gene is TRBD2 (6 bases). The J call may not be correct, given that the DNA end is closer to TRBJ2-7. Sample: esophageal tumor tissue. The sequence derives from a male donor with esophageal squamous cell carcinoma. The CDR3 sequence: CASRGGYEQYF. DNA for the CDR3: TGTGCCAGCAGGGGGGGATACGAGCAGTACTTC.